This T cell receptor (beta chain) is from a study of T cell responses to AZD1222 COVID-19 vaccine. Details on this clone: Its antigen is unidentified.

CDR1 MDHEN and CDR2 SYDVKM come from the germline V gene. The length of the CDR3 is 14 residues. With V trimmed by 7 bases and J by 4 bases, 8 bases remained unmatched. TCRdb's copy holds only in-frame clones and misses some; the assay was immunoSEQ multiplex PCR. The sample holds 160,000 or so clones, 80% to 95% seen once. Overall study results and limits: The reported proportion of spike-specific TCRs targeting unmutated variant regions was nearly half. Clonal diversity may have been underestimated, and the donors were mostly white British, with more females than males.

The source material was peripheral blood, sampled on day 0 of AZD1222 vaccination. This clonotype originated in an adult in good health. The V call is TRBV28, the J call TRBJ2-7, with TRBD1 matching 9 bases. This chain's CDR3 is CASTIQGARYEQYF. The DNA of the CDR3 is TGTGCCAGCACCATACAGGGGGCGCGGTACGAGCAGTACTTC.